This TCR beta chain was recorded in a study of blood T cell repertoires in COVID-19. The age range of participants was about 18 to 90 years, with residence in some 25 US areas. Two negative PCRs, clearance, or symptom resolution characterized the recovered Cohort 3 donors. The data were produced by immunoSEQ multiplex PCR, yet TCRdb's version contains in-frame clones alone and is incomplete. The table shows more than 350,000 clones, with around nine tenths occurring only once. This CDR3 contains 15 residues. V trimming: 6 bases; J trimming: 7 bases; junction bases outside the gene matches: 14. Germline V gene sequence: CDR1 SNHLY, CDR2 FYNNEI.

The chain links TRBV2 to TRBJ1-2; 7 positions match TRBD1. Source material: PBMCs or T cells enriched from blood (not recorded which). This TCR derives from a woman between 45 and 60 years old who had recovered from COVID-19. CDR3 DNA: TGTGCCAGCAGCGGACAGGTGCGGGAGGATGGTGGCTACACCTTC. The encoded protein is CASSGQVREDGGYTF.